This T cell receptor (beta chain) was profiled in a study of CD8 T cells in ankylosing spondylitis. TCRdb redid the calling of the 5' RACE reads with MiXCR, one entry per CDR3 protein. The sample records more than 500,000 distinct CDR3 sequences, about 5% being singletons. Germline-derived CDR1 and CDR2 are SEHNR and FQNEAQ (reference sequence). The CDR3 runs 14 residues. V was cut by 2 bases and J by 1 base, with 9 bases left in between. Points from the study as a whole: In ankylosing spondylitis blood, a motif of 7 to 9 highly homologous TCR beta variants appeared characteristic. Reported data indicate significant enrichment of disease-linked clones within matched ankylosing spondylitis synovial fluid. Peripheral blood samples showed relatively rare disease-linked clones, and these clones were CD8+. In synovial fluid and blood from reactive arthritis, some motif variants were previously reported.

Comments on this clonotype: As yet, its antigen is unknown.

The sequencing sample was made of blood, either unsorted or a sorted T cell fraction (not recorded which). This chain connects TRBV7-9 to TRBJ2-7, with D maybe TRBD2 (6 bases). This TCR was sampled from a male donor with ankylosing spondylitis. DNA for the CDR3: TGTGCCAGCAGCTTAACGCGGGATTCCTACGAGCAGTACTTC. Its translation is CASSLTRDSYEQYF.